This T cell receptor (beta chain) was sequenced for a study of T-cell reconstitution after alpha-beta-depleted transplantation in children (dated by TCRdb to about 2016). Turning to the overall study: Using TCR repertoire profiling, the study quantitatively followed how T-cell immune reconstitution unfolded in children after TCRalphabeta/CD19-depleted allogeneic hematopoietic cell transplantation.

Reading the label with the study, this specimen's treatment or condition is: allogeneic hematopoietic cell transplantation with graft depleted of TCRalphabeta T cells and CD19 B cells. TCRalphabeta/CD19-depleted allogeneic hematopoietic cell grafts were given to the transplant recipients, all of whom were children. Summary of the overall study and its limitations: About two months after transplant, the apparently early recovery of alphabetaT-cell counts reportedly depended on just several hundred clones that had expanded rapidly and came from non-depleted graft cells. The high TCRbeta diversity at day 60 in some patients was ascribed to recipient T cells and intrathymic progenitors that had survived conditioning. The frequencies of hyperexpanded clones fell over the following months, and after one year, T-cell counts and TCRbeta diversity were mostly attributed to newly produced T cells.

The library was built by means of PCR. Sequencing took place on an Illumina HiSeq 2500. TCR library preparation used molecular barcoding, with unique molecular identifiers applied to normalize quantification of the TCRbeta repertoire. The public reads were reanalyzed by TCRdb: fastp trimming at Q25, MiXCR alignment, in-frame beta chains only. Entries are consolidated by CDR3 protein sequence, retaining the most common genes and DNA. A total of hundreds of thousands of distinct CDR3 sequences appear in this sample, approximately 12% of them only once. In total, the top ten clones hold 2.2% of the sample. On this clonotype: Its antigen remains unidentified. The record has no base qualities; no much larger clone is one base away.

The sequence was obtained from a male patient between 10 and 17 years old who had a stem cell transplant for acute myeloid leukemia, so the T cells may come from the graft donor. The sequenced sample was PBMCs, mostly from graft donor cells, obtained 360 days after TCRalphabeta/CD19-depleted stem cell transplant.

Read as DNA, the sequence is TGTGCCAGCACCGGGACAGGGGTCATCCTAAGGGGGCAGCCCCAGCATTTT. It specifies CASTGTGVILRGQPQHF. The chain employs TRBV6-2 or TRBV6-3 and TRBJ1-5; 10 bases in the junction line up with TRBD1. Including cysteine and phenylalanine, the CDR3 has 17 amino acids. Only the CDR3 portion is preserved as DNA: 51 bases, with reading frame beginning at the first base. The germline V gene specifies MNHEY as CDR1 and SVGEGT as CDR2. The V end gives up 7 bases and the J end 7 bases, leaving 16 bases in the junction not matched to a gene.